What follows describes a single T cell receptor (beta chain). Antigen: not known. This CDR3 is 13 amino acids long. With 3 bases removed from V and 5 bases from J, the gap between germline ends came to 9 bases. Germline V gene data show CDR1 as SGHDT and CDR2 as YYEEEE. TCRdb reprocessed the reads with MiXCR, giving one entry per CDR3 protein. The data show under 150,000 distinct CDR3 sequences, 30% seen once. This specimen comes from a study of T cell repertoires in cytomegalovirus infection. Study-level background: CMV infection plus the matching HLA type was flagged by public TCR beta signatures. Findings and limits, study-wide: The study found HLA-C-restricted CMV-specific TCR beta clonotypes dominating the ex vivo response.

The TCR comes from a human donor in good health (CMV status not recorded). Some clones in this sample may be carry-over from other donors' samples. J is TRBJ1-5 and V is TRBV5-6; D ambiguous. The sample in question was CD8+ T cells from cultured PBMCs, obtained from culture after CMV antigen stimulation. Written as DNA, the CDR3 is TGTGCCAGCAGCTCGATGTTCGATCAGCCCCAGCATTTT. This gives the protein CASSSMFDQPQHF.